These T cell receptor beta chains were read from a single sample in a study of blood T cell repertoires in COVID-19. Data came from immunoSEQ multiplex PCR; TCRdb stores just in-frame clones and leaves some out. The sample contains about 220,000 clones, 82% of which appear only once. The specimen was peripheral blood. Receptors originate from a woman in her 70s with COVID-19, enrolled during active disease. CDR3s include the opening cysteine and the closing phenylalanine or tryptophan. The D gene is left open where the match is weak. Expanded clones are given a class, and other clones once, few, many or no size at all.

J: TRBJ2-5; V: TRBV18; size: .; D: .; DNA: TGTGCCAGCTCACCAAGAATGTCGGACACCCAAGAGACCCAGTACTTC; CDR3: CASSPRMSDTQETQYF
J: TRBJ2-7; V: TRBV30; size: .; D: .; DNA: TGTGCCTGGAGTGGATCGGACAGTATCCCACTAACGGTCGAGCAGTACTTC; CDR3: CAWSGSDSIPLTVEQYF
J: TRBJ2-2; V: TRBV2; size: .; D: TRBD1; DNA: TGTGCCAGCAGTGGAGTCTCACAGGGGGCGAACACCGGGGAGCTGTTTTTT; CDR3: CASSGVSQGANTGELFF
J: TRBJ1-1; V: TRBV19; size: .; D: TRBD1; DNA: TGTGCCAGTAGTACACTACCGGGACAGGCCGAAGCTTTCTTT; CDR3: CASSTLPGQAEAFF
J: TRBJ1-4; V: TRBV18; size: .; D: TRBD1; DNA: TGTGCCAGCTCACGAAATCAGGGGGGACTCGAAAAACTGTTTTTT; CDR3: CASSRNQGGLEKLFF
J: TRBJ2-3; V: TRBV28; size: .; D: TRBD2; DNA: TGTGCCAGCAGTTTTAGTGGGAGGGCCACAGATGCGCAGTATTTT; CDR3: CASSFSGRATDAQYF
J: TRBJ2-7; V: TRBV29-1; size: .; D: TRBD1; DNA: TGCAGCGTTCGGGGACAGACCTTTTCCTACGAGCAGTACTTC; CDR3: CSVRGQTFSYEQYF
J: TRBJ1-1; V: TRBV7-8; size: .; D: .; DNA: TGTGCCAGCAGCCCACCCCCTTGGAGGGTCCGGAACACTGAAGCTTTCTTT; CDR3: CASSPPPWRVRNTEAFF
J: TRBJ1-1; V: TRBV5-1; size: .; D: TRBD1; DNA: TGCGCCAGCAGCTTGATCCCGGGACAGGGGCTGAACACTGAAGCTTTCTTT; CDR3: CASSLIPGQGLNTEAFF
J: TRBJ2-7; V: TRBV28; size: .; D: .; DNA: TGTGCCAGCAGGGACTTGCTCTCCTACGAGCAGTACTTC; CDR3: CASRDLLSYEQYF
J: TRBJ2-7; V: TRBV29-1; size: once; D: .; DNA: TGCAGCGTTGCTCCCAGGCAGGCCTCCTACGAGCAGTACTTC; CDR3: CSVAPRQASYEQYF
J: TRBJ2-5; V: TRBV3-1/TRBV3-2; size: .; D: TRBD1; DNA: TGTGCCAGCAGCCAGCAAGGGACAGGGGTGGGCGAGACCCAGTACTTC; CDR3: CASSQQGTGVGETQYF
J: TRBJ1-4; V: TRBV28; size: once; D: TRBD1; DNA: TGTGCCAGCAGCACCCGGGACAGGAGCGCAACTAATGAAAAACTGTTTTTT; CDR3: CASSTRDRSATNEKLFF
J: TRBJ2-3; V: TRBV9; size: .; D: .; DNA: TGTGCCAGCAGCGCCAGGGTCCCAGATACGCAGTATTTT; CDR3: CASSARVPDTQYF
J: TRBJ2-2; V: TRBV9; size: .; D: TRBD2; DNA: TGTGCCAGCAGCGTAGGGCTAGCGGGGGACGGGGAGCTGTTTTTT; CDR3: CASSVGLAGDGELFF
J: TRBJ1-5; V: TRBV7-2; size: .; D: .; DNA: TGTGCCAGCAGCTTAGAGTTCAGTCAGCCCCAGCATTTT; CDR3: CASSLEFSQPQHF
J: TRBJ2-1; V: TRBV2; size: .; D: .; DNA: TGTGCCAGCACGGTCGAGCCTCCGGGGTATGAGCAGTTCTTC; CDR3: CASTVEPPGYEQFF
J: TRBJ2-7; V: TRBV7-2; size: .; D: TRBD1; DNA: TGTGCCAGCAGCTTAGGACAGGGCAGCTCCTACGAGCAGTACTTC; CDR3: CASSLGQGSSYEQYF
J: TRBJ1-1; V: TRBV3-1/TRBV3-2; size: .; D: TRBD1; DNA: TGTGCCAGCAGCCATTGGGACAGGGACTCTGAAGCTTTCTTT; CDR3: CASSHWDRDSEAFF
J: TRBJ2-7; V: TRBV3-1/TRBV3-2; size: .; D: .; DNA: TGTGCCAGCAGCCACCTGAGCATCGGAGACAGATCCTACGAGCAGTACTTC; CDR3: CASSHLSIGDRSYEQYF
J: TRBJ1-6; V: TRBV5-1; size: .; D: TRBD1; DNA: TGCGCCAGCAGCTTGGGGACAGGTCAGTCACCCCTCCACTTT; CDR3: CASSLGTGQSPLHF
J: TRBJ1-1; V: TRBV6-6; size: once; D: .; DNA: TGTGCCACCGGACAGTTTGAAGCTTTCTTT; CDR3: CATGQFEAFF
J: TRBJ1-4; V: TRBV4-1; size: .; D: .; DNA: TGCGCCAGCAGCCAACCACAGGGCGGGGAAAAACTGTTTTTT; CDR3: CASSQPQGGEKLFF
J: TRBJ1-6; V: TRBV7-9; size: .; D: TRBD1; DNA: TGTGCCAGCAGCCCAGGTACAGGGGCCTATAATTCACCCCTCCACTTT; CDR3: CASSPGTGAYNSPLHF
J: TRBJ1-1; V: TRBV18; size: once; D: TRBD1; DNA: TGTGCCAGCTCACCCATCGTAGGGACAGGGGGGAGAAGCACTGAAGCTTTCTTT; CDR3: CASSPIVGTGGRSTEAFF
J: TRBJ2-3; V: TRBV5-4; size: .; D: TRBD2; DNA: TGTGCCAGCACCCTGCTAGCGGGTACTCCTTATACGCAGTATTTT; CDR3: CASTLLAGTPYTQYF
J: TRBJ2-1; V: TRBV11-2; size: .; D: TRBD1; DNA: TGTGCCAGCAGCTTCCGGGACAGGGGGGCTCTTAACAATGAGCAGTTCTTC; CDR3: CASSFRDRGALNNEQFF
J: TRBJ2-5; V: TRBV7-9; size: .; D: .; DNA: TGTGCCAGCAGCTCCCCGAGGTTGCAGAACCAGTACTTC; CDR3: CASSSPRLQNQYF
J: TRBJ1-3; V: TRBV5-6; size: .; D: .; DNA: TGTGCCAGCACTTATGGGCCTGGAAACACCATATATTTT; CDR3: CASTYGPGNTIYF
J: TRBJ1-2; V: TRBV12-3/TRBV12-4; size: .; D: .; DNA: TGTGCCAGCAGTTTATTCCCACAGTATGGCTACACCTTC; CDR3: CASSLFPQYGYTF
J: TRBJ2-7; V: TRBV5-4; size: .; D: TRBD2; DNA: TGTGCCAGCAGTTTAGGACTAGCGAGCCACGAGCAGTACTTC; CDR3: CASSLGLASHEQYF
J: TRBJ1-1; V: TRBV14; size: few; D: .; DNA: TGTGCCAGCAGACAGGGCCTGTACACTGAAGCTTTCTTT; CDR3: CASRQGLYTEAFF
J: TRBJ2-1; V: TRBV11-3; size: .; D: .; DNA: TGTGCCAGCAGCCCTTCACCAGTCCAATACAATGAGCAGTTCTTC; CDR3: CASSPSPVQYNEQFF
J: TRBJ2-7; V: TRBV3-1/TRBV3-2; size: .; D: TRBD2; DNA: TGTGCCAGCAGCCTCCGATTCAGCGGGAGTGTCTACGAGCAGTACTTC; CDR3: CASSLRFSGSVYEQYF
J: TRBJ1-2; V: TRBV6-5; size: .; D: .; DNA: TGTGCCAGCAGTTACGGGCAGGGAAACTATGGCTACACCTTC; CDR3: CASSYGQGNYGYTF
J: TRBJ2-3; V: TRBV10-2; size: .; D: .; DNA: TGCGCCAGCATCCCCCCAGACGGGGGGCACACAGATACGCAGTATTTT; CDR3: CASIPPDGGHTDTQYF
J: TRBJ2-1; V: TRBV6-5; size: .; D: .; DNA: TGTGCCAGCAGCCTACTAGTAGGGCAGTTCTTC; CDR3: CASSLLVGQFF
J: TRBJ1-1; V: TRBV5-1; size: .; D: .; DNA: TGCGCCAGCAGTATTGACAGCATGAACACTGAAGCTTTCTTT; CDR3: CASSIDSMNTEAFF
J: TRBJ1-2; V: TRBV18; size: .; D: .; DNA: TGTGCCAGCTCACCATCAAGCGGGGACTATGGCTACACCTTC; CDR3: CASSPSSGDYGYTF
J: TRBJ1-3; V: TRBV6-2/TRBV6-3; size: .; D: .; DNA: TGTGCCAGCAGTTACGGAGCCTTCTCTGGAAACACCATATATTTT; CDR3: CASSYGAFSGNTIYF
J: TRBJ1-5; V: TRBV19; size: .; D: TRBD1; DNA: TGTGCCAGTAGTAACACCGACAGGGGGAGGGATCAGCCCCAGCATTTT; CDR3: CASSNTDRGRDQPQHF
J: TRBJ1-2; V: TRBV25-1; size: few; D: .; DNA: TGTGCCAGCATCGGGGATTCGGGGGACTATGGCTACACCTTC; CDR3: CASIGDSGDYGYTF
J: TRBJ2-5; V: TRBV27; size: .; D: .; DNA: TGTGCCAGCAGATCGTTCTCGGGAATGTTAGGAGAGACCCAGTACTTC; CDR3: CASRSFSGMLGETQYF
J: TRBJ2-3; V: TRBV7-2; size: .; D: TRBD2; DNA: TGTGCCAGCAGCTTAGCCGGACTAGTACCCTCAGATACGCAGTATTTT; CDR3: CASSLAGLVPSDTQYF
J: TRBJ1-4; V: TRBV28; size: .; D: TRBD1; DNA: TGTGCCAGCAGAACCGGGACAGGAAATGAAAAACTGTTTTTT; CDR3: CASRTGTGNEKLFF
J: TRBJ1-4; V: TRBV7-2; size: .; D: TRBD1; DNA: TGTGCCAGCAGCCCCAGGACAGGGGATAATGAAAAACTGTTTTTT; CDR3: CASSPRTGDNEKLFF
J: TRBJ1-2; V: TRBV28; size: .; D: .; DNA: TGTGCCAGCAGATCCCCCGGGACACTCAACTATGGCTACACCTTC; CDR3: CASRSPGTLNYGYTF
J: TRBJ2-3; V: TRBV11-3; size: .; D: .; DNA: TGTGCCAGCAGCTTAGACGGGAGTGCAGCAGATACGCAGTATTTT; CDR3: CASSLDGSAADTQYF
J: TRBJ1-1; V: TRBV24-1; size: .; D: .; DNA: TGTGCCACCAGTGATTCTGCAGGGCTGGCCACTGAAGCTTTCTTT; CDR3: CATSDSAGLATEAFF
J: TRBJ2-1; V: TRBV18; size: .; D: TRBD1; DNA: TGTGCCAGCTCAACGACAGGGTCCAATGAGCAGTTCTTC; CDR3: CASSTTGSNEQFF
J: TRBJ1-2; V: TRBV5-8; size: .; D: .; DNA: TGTGCCAGCGGACGGCGGGCGGTCGGCTACACCTTC; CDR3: CASGRRAVGYTF
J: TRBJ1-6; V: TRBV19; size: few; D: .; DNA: TGTGCCAGTAGTGACACGACGTTCTCCTATAATTCACCCCTCCACTTT; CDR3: CASSDTTFSYNSPLHF
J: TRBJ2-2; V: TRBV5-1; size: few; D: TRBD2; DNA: TGCGCCAGCAGCTTACTAGCGGGAGGGCGAGGCGGGGAGCTGTTTTTT; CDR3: CASSLLAGGRGGELFF
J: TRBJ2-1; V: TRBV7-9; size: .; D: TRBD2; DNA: TGTGCCAGCAGCTTAGAGGTAGCGGGGAATGAGCAGTTCTTC; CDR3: CASSLEVAGNEQFF
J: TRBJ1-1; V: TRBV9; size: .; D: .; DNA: TGTGCCAGCACGGACGGAGGGATGAACACTGAAGCTTTCTTT; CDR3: CASTDGGMNTEAFF
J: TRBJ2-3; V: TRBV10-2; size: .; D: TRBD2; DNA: TGCGCCAGCAGTGAGACGGGCGGGAGGGCCCCAGATACGCAGTATTTT; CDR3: CASSETGGRAPDTQYF
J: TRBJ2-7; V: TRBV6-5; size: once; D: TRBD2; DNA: TGTGCCAGCAGGCTACCTAGCGGGAGAGCCGACGAGCAGTACTTC; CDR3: CASRLPSGRADEQYF
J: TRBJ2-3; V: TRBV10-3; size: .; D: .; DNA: TGTGCCATCAGTGCGGACAGAGATACGCAGTATTTT; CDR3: CAISADRDTQYF